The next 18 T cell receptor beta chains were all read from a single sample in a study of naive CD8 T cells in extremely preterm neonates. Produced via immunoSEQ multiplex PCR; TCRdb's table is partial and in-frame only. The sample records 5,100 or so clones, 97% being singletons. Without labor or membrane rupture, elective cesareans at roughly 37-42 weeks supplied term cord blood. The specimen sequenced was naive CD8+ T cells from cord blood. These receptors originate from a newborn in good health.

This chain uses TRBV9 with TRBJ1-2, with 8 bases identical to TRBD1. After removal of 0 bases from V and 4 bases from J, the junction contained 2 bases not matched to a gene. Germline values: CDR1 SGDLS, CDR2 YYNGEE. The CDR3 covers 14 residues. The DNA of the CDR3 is TGTGCCAGCAGCGTAGGGCAGGGGGCCTATGGCTACACCTTC. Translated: CASSVGQGAYGYTF.

This CDR3 is CASSLNNNYGYTF. DNA for the CDR3: TGTGCCAGCAGCTTGAACAATAACTATGGCTACACCTTC. The chain links TRBV13 to TRBJ1-2; D call uncertain. V lost 3 bases to trimming and J lost 1 base, with 6 bases between them. Germline assignment: CDR1 PRHDT and CDR2 FYEKMQ (reference sequence). CDR3 length equals 13 residues.

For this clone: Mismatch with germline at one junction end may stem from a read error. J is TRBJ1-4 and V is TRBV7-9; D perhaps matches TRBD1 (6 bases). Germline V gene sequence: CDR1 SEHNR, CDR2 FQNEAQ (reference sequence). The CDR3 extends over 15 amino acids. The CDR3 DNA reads TGTGCCAGCAGCTATCGACAGGATCGGGGTGAAAAACTGCTTTTT. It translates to CASSYRQDRGEKLLF.

This CDR3 is CASSSDINTGELFF. CDR3 nucleotide sequence: TGTGCCAGCAGCTCGGACATCAACACCGGGGAGCTGTTTTTT. The chain recombines TRBV13 with TRBJ2-2, with D perhaps TRBD1 (5 bases). The CDR3 spans 14 residues. Germline V gene sequence: CDR1 PRHDT, CDR2 FYEKMQ (reference sequence). V dropped 4 bases and J dropped 2 bases, with 8 bases sitting between them.

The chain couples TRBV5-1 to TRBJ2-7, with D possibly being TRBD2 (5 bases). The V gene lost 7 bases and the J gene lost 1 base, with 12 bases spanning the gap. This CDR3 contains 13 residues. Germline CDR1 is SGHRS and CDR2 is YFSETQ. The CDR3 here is CASGIALSYEQYF. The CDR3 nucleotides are TGCGCCAGCGGTATAGCGCTTTCCTACGAGCAGTACTTC. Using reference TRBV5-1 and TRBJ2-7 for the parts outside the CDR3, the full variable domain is KAGVTQTPRYLIKTRGQQVTLSCSPISGHRSVSWYQQTPGQGLQFLFEYFSETQRNKGNFPGRFSGRQFSNSRSEMNVSTLELGDSALYLCASGIALSYEQYFGPGTRLTVT.

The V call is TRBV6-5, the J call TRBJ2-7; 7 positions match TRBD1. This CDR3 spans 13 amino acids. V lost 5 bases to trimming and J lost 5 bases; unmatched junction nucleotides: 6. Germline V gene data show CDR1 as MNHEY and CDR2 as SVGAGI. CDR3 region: CASSPNRGHEQYF. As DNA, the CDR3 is TGTGCCAGCAGTCCAAACAGGGGCCACGAGCAGTACTTC.

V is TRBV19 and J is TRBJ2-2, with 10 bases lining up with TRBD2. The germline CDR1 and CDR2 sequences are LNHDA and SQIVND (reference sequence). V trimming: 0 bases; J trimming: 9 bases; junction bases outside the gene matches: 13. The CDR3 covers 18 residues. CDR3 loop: CASSIEPPIAGGVRELFF. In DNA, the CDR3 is TGTGCCAGTAGTATAGAGCCTCCGATAGCGGGGGGCGTCCGGGAGCTGTTTTTT.

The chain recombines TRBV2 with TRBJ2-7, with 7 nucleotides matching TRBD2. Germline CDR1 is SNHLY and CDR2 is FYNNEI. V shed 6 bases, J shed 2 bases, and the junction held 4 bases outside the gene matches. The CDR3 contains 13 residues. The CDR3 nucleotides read TGTGCCAGCAGGGCCGGGACTACCTACGAGCAGTACTTC. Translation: CASRAGTTYEQYF.

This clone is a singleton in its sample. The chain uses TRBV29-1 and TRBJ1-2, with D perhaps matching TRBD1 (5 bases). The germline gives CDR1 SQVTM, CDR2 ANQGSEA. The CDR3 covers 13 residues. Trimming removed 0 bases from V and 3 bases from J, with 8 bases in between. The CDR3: CSVEDAGDYGYTF. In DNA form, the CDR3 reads TGCAGCGTTGAAGATGCGGGGGACTATGGCTACACCTTC.

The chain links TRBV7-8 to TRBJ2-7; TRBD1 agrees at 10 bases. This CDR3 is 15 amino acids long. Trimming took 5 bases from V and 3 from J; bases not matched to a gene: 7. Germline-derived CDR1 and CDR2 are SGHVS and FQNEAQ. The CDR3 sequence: CASSPTGGSNYEQYF. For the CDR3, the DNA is TGTGCCAGCAGCCCGACAGGGGGCTCCAACTACGAGCAGTACTTC.

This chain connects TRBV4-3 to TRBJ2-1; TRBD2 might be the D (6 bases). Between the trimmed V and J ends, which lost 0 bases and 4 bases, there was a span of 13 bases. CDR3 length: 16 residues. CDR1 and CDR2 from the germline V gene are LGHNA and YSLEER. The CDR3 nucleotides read TGCGCCAGCAGCCAAGATGAGGCTAGCGATTACAATGAGCAGTTCTTC. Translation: CASSQDEASDYNEQFF.

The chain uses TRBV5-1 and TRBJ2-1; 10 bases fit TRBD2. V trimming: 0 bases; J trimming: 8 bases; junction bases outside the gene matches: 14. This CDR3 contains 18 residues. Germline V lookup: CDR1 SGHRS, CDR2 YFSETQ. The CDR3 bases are TGCGCCAGCAGCTTGGGGGGGTCTTTGAGCGGGAGGGCTGATGAGCAGTTCTTC. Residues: CASSLGGSLSGRADEQFF.

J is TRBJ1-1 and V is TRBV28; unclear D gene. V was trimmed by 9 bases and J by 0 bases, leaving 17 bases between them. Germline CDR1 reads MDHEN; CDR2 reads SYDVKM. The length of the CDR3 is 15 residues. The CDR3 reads CASGPGGDLNTEAFF. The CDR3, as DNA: TGTGCCAGTGGGCCTGGTGGTGATCTGAACACTGAAGCTTTCTTT.

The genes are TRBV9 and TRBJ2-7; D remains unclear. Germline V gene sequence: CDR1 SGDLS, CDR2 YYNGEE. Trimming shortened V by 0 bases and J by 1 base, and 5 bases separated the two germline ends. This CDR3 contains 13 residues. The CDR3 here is CASSVGGSYEQYF. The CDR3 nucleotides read TGTGCCAGCAGCGTAGGCGGATCCTACGAGCAGTACTTC.

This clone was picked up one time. In DNA, the CDR3 is TGTGCCCGGAAGGAGCGAGCTGGGGCCCAGGATACGCAGTATTTT. Its protein is CARKERAGAQDTQYF. V is TRBV30 and J is TRBJ2-3; tentative D call: TRBD1 (5 bases). The germline CDR1 and CDR2 sequences are GTSNPN and SVGIG (reference sequence). The length of the CDR3 is 15 residues. Trimming shortened V by 8 bases and J by 6 bases, and 24 bases separated the two germline ends.

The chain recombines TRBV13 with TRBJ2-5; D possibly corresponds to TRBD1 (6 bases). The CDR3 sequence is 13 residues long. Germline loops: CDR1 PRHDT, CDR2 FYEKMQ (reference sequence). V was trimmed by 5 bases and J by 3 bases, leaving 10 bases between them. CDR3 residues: CASSPRTEETQYF. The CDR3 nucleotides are TGTGCCAGCAGCCCACGGACAGAAGAGACCCAGTACTTC.

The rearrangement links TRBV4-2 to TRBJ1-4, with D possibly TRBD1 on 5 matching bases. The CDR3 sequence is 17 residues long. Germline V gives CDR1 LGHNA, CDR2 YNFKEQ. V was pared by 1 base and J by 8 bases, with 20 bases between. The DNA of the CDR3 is TGTGCCAGCAGCCAAGGTTTGGGATCGGGGGAGGGGGAAAAACTGTTTTTT. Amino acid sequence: CASSQGLGSGEGEKLFF.

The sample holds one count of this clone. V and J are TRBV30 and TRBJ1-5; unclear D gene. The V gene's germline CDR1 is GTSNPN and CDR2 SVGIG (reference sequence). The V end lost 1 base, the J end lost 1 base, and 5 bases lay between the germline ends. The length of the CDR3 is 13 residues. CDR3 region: CAWSDLSNQPQHF. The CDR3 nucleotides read TGTGCCTGGAGTGACCTAAGCAATCAGCCCCAGCATTTT.